These 17 T cell receptor beta chains were sequenced from one sample in a study of radiation and T cells in renal cell carcinoma. Indicated time point: blood 4 weeks post-SBRT, at nephrectomy. Indicated treatment: 15 Gy SBRT to primary tumor, nephrectomy 4 weeks later. Sequencing was performed with immunoSEQ multiplex PCR; in TCRdb, only in-frame clones are kept and a portion is missing. The repertoire holds some 150,000 clones, with less than 90% as singletons. This specimen consisted of blood, obtained from a patient whose treatment included radiotherapy and nephrectomy. The receptors were sampled from a woman aged 45-65 years with renal cell carcinoma.

Only a few counts were recorded for this clone. The CDR3 loop is CASSQDYANTEAFF. The CDR3 coding sequence is TGCGCCAGCAGCCAAGATTACGCGAACACTGAAGCTTTCTTT. This chain uses TRBV4-3 with TRBJ1-1; D not certain. V dropped 0 bases and J dropped 1 base, with 6 bases sitting between them. Germline V gives CDR1 LGHNA, CDR2 YSLEER. This CDR3 contains 14 residues.

The chain joins TRBV7-2 to TRBJ2-3; D is possibly TRBD2 (7 bases). The germline gives CDR1 SGHTA, CDR2 FQGNSA. The CDR3 is 16 residues long. With 6 bases removed from V and 6 bases from J, the gap between germline ends came to 22 bases. CDR3 DNA: TGTGCCAGCAGTTCATTCGGCCGGGGGGACACCGATACGCAGTATTTT. This gives the protein CASSSFGRGDTDTQYF.

The chain combines TRBV19 with TRBJ2-3; unclear D gene. This CDR3 region has 14 residues. The V end was cut by 3 bases, the J end by 1 base, with 8 bases between. Per the germline V gene, CDR1 is LNHDA and CDR2 is SQIVND (reference sequence). Written as DNA, the CDR3 is TGTGCCAGTAGTATCCTAGGCGGCACAGATACGCAGTATTTT. This translates into CASSILGGTDTQYF.

CDR3 residues: CASSFSGGGQPQHF. In DNA, the CDR3 is TGTGCCAGCAGTTTCTCGGGGGGCGGGCAGCCCCAGCATTTT. This chain joins TRBV27 and TRBJ1-5; D is possibly TRBD1 (6 bases). CDR1 is MNHEY, CDR2 SMNVEV, per germline (reference sequence). Trimming removed 3 bases from V and 7 bases from J, with 13 bases in between. CDR3 size: 14 residues.

V and J are TRBV5-1 and TRBJ2-1; TRBD2 aligns across 7 bases. The CDR3 covers 17 residues. With 0 bases clipped from V and 0 bases from J, the junction kept 6 bases outside the gene matches. Germline V gene sequence: CDR1 SGHRS, CDR2 YFSETQ. This CDR3 reads CASSLDGGVLSYNEQFF. As DNA, the CDR3 is TGCGCCAGCAGCTTGGATGGGGGGGTCCTCTCCTACAATGAGCAGTTCTTC.

V usage is TRBV27 and J usage is TRBJ2-1; perhaps TRBD1 as D (6 bases). Germline V CDR1 and CDR2: MNHEY, SMNVEV (reference sequence). This CDR3 comprises 13 residues. Trimming pared 5 bases from V and 16 bases from J, leaving 21 bases between. Here the CDR3 reads CASSPHQGPRGFF. CDR3 in DNA: TGTGCCAGCAGTCCACATCAGGGGCCGAGGGGCTTCTTC.

The J gene is TRBJ1-5, the V gene TRBV6-6; D remains ambiguous. Germline V gives CDR1 MNHNY, CDR2 SVGAGI (reference sequence). The CDR3 is 15 residues long. V was pared by 6 bases and J by 5 bases, with 17 bases between. The CDR3 protein is CASRPPGRPDQPQHF. CDR3 sequence (DNA): TGTGCCAGCAGACCACCCGGACGGCCGGATCAGCCCCAGCATTTT.

V is TRBV5-4 and J is TRBJ2-5, with D unresolved. Germline values: CDR1 SGHNT, CDR2 YYREEE (reference sequence). The V end was cut by 2 bases, the J end by 5 bases, with 13 bases between. CDR3 length equals 14 residues. The DNA for the CDR3 is TGTGCCAGCAGCTTCGAGGCTCAACTGGAGACCCAGTACTTC. Its translation: CASSFEAQLETQYF.

This rearrangement joins TRBV4-3 to TRBJ2-7, with D perhaps being TRBD1 or TRBD2 (5 bases each). V lost 0 bases and J lost 9, with 15 bases in between. This CDR3 is built from 14 residues. Germline V CDR1 and CDR2: LGHNA, YSLEER. In nucleotides, the CDR3 is TGCGCCAGCAGCCAAGAAACTGAGGGGTTCGGGCAGTACTTC. This sequence encodes CASSQETEGFGQYF.

CDR3 amino acids: CASSGPWETQYF. In DNA form, the CDR3 reads TGTGCCAGCAGCGGGCCCTGGGAGACCCAGTACTTC. This chain uses TRBV6-5 with TRBJ2-5; no clear D gene. Trimming stripped 6 bases from V and 5 bases from J, with 10 bases between. Germline V lookup: CDR1 MNHEY, CDR2 SVGAGI. This CDR3 region has 12 residues.

The V and J genes are TRBV18 and TRBJ2-7; 7 bases agree with TRBD2. Germline lookup yields CDR1 KGHSH and CDR2 LQKENI. The CDR3 is 17 residues long. The junction had 15 bases not matched to a gene; V was cut back by 3 bases and J by 4 bases. The CDR3 region has the DNA TGTGCCAGCTCACCCTCTGCCCCGGGAGGATTAAGATACGAGCAGTACTTC. It specifies CASSPSAPGGLRYEQYF.

The V and J genes are TRBV11-1 and TRBJ1-3; the D is unclear. The length of the CDR3 is 14 residues. V was cut by 4 bases and J by 3 bases, with 10 bases left in between. CDR1 is SGHAT and CDR2 is FQDESV in the germline V gene (reference sequence). CDR3 amino acids: CASSSLNHGNTIYF. CDR3 nucleotides: TGTGCCAGCAGCTCCCTCAACCATGGAAACACCATATATTTT.

The V call is TRBV9, the J call TRBJ2-1; D unresolved. Trimming shortened V by 4 bases and J by 3 bases, and 14 bases separated the two germline ends. This CDR3 has 15 residues. From germline, CDR1 is SGDLS and CDR2 YYNGEE. For the CDR3, the DNA is TGTGCCAGCAGCCCCCGTGGAGAGAGCTACAATGAGCAGTTCTTC. Translated, it gives CASSPRGESYNEQFF.

The chain employs TRBV5-1 and TRBJ2-7; TRBD1 agrees at 7 bases. Trimming removed 2 bases from V and 4 bases from J; junction bases left unmatched: 6. The CDR3 contains 14 residues. Germline V gene lookup returns CDR1 SGHRS and CDR2 YFSETQ. CDR3 DNA sequence: TGCGCCAGCAGCTTTGGGACAGAGACGTACGAGCAGTACTTC. It yields the protein CASSFGTETYEQYF.

This chain joins TRBV27 and TRBJ1-2, with TRBD1 matching 10 bases. Trimming removed 4 bases from V and 8 bases from J; junction bases left unmatched: 7. The CDR3 spans 14 residues. Per the germline V gene, CDR1 is MNHEY and CDR2 is SMNVEV (reference sequence). In DNA form, the CDR3 reads TGTGCCAGCAGTTCCCTCCGGACAGGGGGAGGCTACACCTTC. Translated, it gives CASSSLRTGGGYTF.

The chain combines TRBV5-6 with TRBJ2-1; D is undetermined. CDR3 length equals 12 residues. Trimming removed 3 bases at V and 7 bases at J, with 8 bases between. Germline CDR1 is SGHDT and CDR2 is YYEEEE. The CDR3 bases are TGTGCCAGCAGCTCCTCCTTGAATGAGCAGTTCTTC. Amino acid sequence: CASSSSLNEQFF.

V is TRBV5-5 and J is TRBJ2-1; D is unclear. CDR3 length: 14 amino acids. The ends were cut back, 0 bases at V and 5 bases at J, with 9 bases in the middle. The germline gives CDR1 SGHKS, CDR2 YYEKEE (reference sequence). CDR3 sequence reads: CASSLGTLDNEQFF. DNA for the CDR3: TGTGCCAGCAGCTTGGGGACGCTAGACAATGAGCAGTTCTTC.